The clone carrying this T cell receptor (beta chain) was recorded a few times. Its antigen is as yet unknown. Per germline, CDR1 SEHNR and CDR2 FQNEAQ (reference sequence). The CDR3 length is 13 residues. Trimming took 4 bases from V and 5 from J, leaving 11 bases between them. The data originate from a study of CD8 T cells in Susac syndrome. Findings of the study overall: In its TCR sequencing and HLA analysis, the study acknowledged that the number of individuals was relatively small.

RNA totalling about 0.5 to 1 ug underwent reverse transcription with random hexamers. TCR beta CDR3 was amplified by immunoSEQ multiplex PCR. This amplification extended across 54 Vbeta and 13 Jbeta segments. In TCRdb, the immunoSEQ multiplex PCR reads were re-called with MiXCR into one record per CDR3 protein. The table has around 130,000 distinct CDR3 sequences, roughly 80% seen once. The TCR was taken from a human donor with multiple sclerosis. The J gene is TRBJ2-5, the V gene TRBV7-9; D gene ambiguous. Sample: CD8+ T cells from PBMCs. The CDR3 DNA reads TGTGCCAGCAGCTGGACCATCCAGGAGACCCAGTACTTC. It specifies CASSWTIQETQYF.